This T cell receptor beta chain was identified during a study of cytomegalovirus exposure and HLA in healthy donors. Clones were sequenced by immunoSEQ multiplex PCR, and TCRdb holds only the in-frame ones, with some missing. Counted here are 120,000 to 150,000 clones, less than 90% occurring once; the ten biggest clones make up about 2.7%. Trimming removed 6 bases from V and 7 bases from J; junction bases left unmatched: 11. This CDR3 is 15 amino acids long. The germline gives CDR1 MNHNS, CDR2 SASEGT. Specimen: PBMCs. The sequence derives from a young man in good health and CMV-seronegative. This chain joins TRBV6-1 and TRBJ2-4; 8 bases match TRBD1. DNA for the CDR3: TGTGCCAGCAGCGCACCACAGGGGGGACGGAACATTCAGTACTTC. This translates into CASSAPQGGRNIQYF.